This TCR beta chain was recovered during a study of cytomegalovirus exposure and HLA in healthy donors. Study results and limitations: Some TCR beta chains (more than 150 of them) were listed as cytomegalovirus-associated. TRBV6-2, TRBV6-3 and some other V segments were excluded as indistinguishable.

Germline V lookup: CDR1 LNHDA, CDR2 SQIVND (reference sequence). This CDR3 region has 13 residues. Between the trimmed V and J ends, which lost 1 base and 6 bases, there was a span of 6 bases. PCR amplification relied on 60 Vbeta primers (plus 13 Jbeta primers). TCRdb keeps only in-frame clones here, not all; method: immunoSEQ multiplex PCR. The data hold 150,000 to 200,000 clones, with about four fifths observed a single time. Notes on this clone: As yet, its antigen is unknown.

The sample taken for sequencing was PBMCs. V usage is TRBV19 and J usage is TRBJ2-2, with unresolved D. This clonotype originated in a man aged 45-65 years in good health and CMV-seronegative. CDR3 sequence (DNA): TGTGCCAGTAGTATAGGTCGCGCCGGGGAGCTGTTTTTT. Translation gives CASSIGRAGELFF.